This T cell receptor (beta chain) was found in a study of T cell repertoires in cytomegalovirus infection. Study details: CMV epitopes in the study were HLA-C-restricted (recently identified) and HLA-B-restricted (well studied). Signatures in public TCR beta sequences pointed to both CMV infection and matching HLA type.

The germline V gene encodes CDR1 SGDLS and CDR2 YYNGEE. The germline V and J ends were trimmed by 3 bases and 5 bases, with 15 bases remaining between them. The CDR3 consists of 15 residues. One entry per CDR3 protein results from TCRdb running MiXCR on the reads. The table lists roughly 800,000 distinct CDR3 sequences, approximately 32% of them singletons. Study-wide results and caveats: The response measured ex vivo was dominated by TCR beta clonotypes (HLA-C-restricted and CMV-specific). Totalled public TCR beta family frequency picked out people who carried CMV plus the relevant HLA.

Comments on this clonotype: The antigen is unknown.

This sequence originates from a human donor in good health (CMV status not recorded). Some clones in this sample may be carry-over from other donors' samples. This chain uses TRBV9 with TRBJ2-1, with a weak D call TRBD2 (7 bases). The specimen comprised cultured CD8+ T cells from PBMCs, sampled from culture after CMV antigen stimulation. CDR3 bases: TGTGCCAGCAGCGGGGGGGGGCGCCCGAACAATGAGCAGTTCTTC. Residues: CASSGGGRPNNEQFF.